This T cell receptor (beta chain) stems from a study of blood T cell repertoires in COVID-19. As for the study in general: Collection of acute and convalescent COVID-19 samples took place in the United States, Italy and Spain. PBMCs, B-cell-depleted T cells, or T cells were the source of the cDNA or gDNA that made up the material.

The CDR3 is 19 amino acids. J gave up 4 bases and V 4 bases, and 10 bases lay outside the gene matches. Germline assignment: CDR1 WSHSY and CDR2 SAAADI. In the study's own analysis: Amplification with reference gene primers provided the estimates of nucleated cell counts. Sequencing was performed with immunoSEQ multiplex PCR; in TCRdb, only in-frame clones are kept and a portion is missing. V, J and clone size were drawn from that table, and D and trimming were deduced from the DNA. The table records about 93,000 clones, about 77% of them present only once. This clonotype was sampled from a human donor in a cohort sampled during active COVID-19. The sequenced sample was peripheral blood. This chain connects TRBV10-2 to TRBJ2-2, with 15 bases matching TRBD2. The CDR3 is CASSGPGLAGGRVTGELFF. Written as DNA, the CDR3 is TGCGCCAGCAGTGGCCCCGGACTAGCGGGAGGGCGGGTCACCGGGGAGCTGTTTTTT.